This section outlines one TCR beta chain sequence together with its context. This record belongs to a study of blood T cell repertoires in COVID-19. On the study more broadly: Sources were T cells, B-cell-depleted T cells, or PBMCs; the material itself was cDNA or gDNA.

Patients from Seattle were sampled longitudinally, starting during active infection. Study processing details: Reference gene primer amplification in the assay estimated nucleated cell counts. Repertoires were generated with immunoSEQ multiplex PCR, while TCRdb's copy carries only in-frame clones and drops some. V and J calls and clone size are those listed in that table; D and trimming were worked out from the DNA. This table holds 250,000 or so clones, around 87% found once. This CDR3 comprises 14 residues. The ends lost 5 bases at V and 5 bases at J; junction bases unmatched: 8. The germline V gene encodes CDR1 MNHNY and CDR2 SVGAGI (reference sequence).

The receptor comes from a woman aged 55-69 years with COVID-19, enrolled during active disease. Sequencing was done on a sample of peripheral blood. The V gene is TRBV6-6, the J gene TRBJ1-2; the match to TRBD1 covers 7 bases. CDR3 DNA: TGTGCCAGCAGTAATGACAGGGTGGGGTATGGCTACACCTTC. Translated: CASSNDRVGYGYTF.